This T cell receptor (beta chain) is from a study of quantifying T cell responses using KT2 cells. Background on the study: Reverse transcription used primers in the TCR alpha and beta constant regions. The T4 ligation step was estimated to exceed 9.5% efficiency under optimum conditions.

This clonotype was seen a handful of times. The CDR3 loop spans 17 amino acids. Germline values: CDR1 MGHDK, CDR2 SYGVNS. J gave up 0 bases and V 1 base, and 5 bases lay outside the gene matches. A single-stranded UMI oligo with SP2 sequence was ligated to cDNA 3' ends. An equimolar mix of RC1.1 and RC1.2 primed the beta chain across TRBC1 and TRBC2. MiXCR was run by TCRdb on the UMI-ligation and nested PCR reads, yielding one entry per CDR3 protein. Among approximately 54,000 distinct CDR3 sequences, around a tenth were seen once, and the ten largest hold under 11%. KT2, a clone with a known TCR, was spiked into unfractionated PBMC. A range of KT2-to-PBMC ratios was made using fixed PBMC numbers.

V usage is TRBV25-1 and J usage is TRBJ2-5; TRBD2 aligns across 10 bases. Source material: PBMCs spiked with cells of the T cell clone KT2. The TCR originated in a human donor. The DNA of the CDR3 is TGTGCCAGCAGTGAATTACATAGCGGGGGGAACCAAGAGACCCAGTACTTC. Translating it yields CASSELHSGGNQETQYF. The entire variable domain, with the rest obtained from reference TRBV25-1 and TRBJ2-5, is as follows: EADIYQTPRYLVIGTGKKITLECSQTMGHDKMYWYQQDPGMELHLIHYSYGVNSTEKGDLSSESTVSRIRTEHFPLTLESARPSHTSQYLCASSELHSGGNQETQYFGPGTRLLVL.